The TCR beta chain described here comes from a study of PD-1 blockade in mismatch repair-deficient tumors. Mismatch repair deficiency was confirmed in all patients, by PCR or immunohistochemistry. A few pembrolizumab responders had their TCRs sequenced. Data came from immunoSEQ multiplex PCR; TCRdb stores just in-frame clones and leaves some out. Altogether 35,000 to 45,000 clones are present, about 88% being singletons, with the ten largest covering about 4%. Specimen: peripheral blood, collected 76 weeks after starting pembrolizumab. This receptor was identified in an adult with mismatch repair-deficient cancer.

The CDR3 DNA sequence: TGCGCCAGCAGCCAAGAAGCCCTGGGCATAGATACGCAGTATTTT. Translation: CASSQEALGIDTQYF. The chain has TRBV4-1 and TRBJ2-3, with D hard to call. CDR1 and CDR2 from the germline V gene are MGHRA and YSYEKL. Trimming stripped 0 bases from V and 5 bases from J, with 12 bases between. The CDR3 covers 15 residues.